The clone carrying this TCR beta chain was recorded a few times. Germline lookup yields CDR1 SEHNR and CDR2 FQNEAQ (reference sequence). The CDR3 length is 16 residues. V was clipped by 5 bases and J by 9 bases, with 20 bases between them. Isolated RNA was reverse transcribed in full, so expressed TCRB transcripts were sequenced. Using immunoSEQ multiplex PCR, the repertoire was profiled, and TCRdb retains in-frame clones only, with some absent. The table shows approximately 250,000 clones, with 12% to 15% occurring only once. The data were taken from a study of beta chain features in type 1 diabetes.

The origin of this receptor is a woman aged 40 to 50 in good health. Material: naive CD4+ T cells from blood. This sequence joins TRBV7-9 and TRBJ1-6; a possible D gene is TRBD1 (5 bases). CDR3 loop: CASSPQTVVGGSPLHF. In DNA form, the CDR3 reads TGTGCCAGCAGCCCCCAAACGGTGGTCGGGGGTTCACCCCTCCACTTT.